These 13 T cell receptor beta chains share one sample of origin, sequenced in a study of T-cell reconstitution after alpha-beta-depleted transplantation in children. Construction of the TCRbeta library involved unique molecular identifiers. TCRdb re-analysed the PCR reads in MiXCR, keeping a single row per CDR3 protein. Counted here are 440,000 or so distinct CDR3 sequences, roughly 43% occurring once; the ten biggest clones make up around 29%. The source material was PBMCs, sampled before TCRalphabeta/CD19-depleted stem cell transplant. Receptors originate from a girl under 10 years old with aplastic anemia, due to receive a stem cell transplant.

V gene TRBV5-4 combines with J gene TRBJ2-5; 10 nucleotides agree with TRBD1. The CDR3 has 14 residues. Germline CDR1 SGHNT, CDR2 YYREEE (reference sequence). The V segment lost 5 bases and the J segment 4 bases; nucleotides outside the gene matches: 5. The CDR3 DNA follows: TGTGCCAGCAGGGGGACAGGGGAACGAGAGACCCAGTACTTC. Amino acid sequence: CASRGTGERETQYF.

This clonotype was recorded many times. The junction and the germline gene differ at one end; a read error may be behind it. J is TRBJ2-7 and V is TRBV28; 7 bases map to TRBD2. Germline CDR1 reads MDHEN; CDR2 reads SYDVKM. The CDR3 sequence is 14 residues long. This CDR3 is CASSSSGNGYEQYF. Here the CDR3 DNA reads TGTGCCAGTAGTTCGAGCGGGAATGGCTACGAGCAGTACTTC.

This clonotype has ten or more counts. This chain joins TRBV27 and TRBJ2-7, with D unresolved. CDR3 length: 14 amino acids. Germline CDR1 and CDR2: MNHEY and SMNVEV (reference sequence). Trimming stripped 1 base from V and 1 base from J, with 8 bases between. In DNA, the CDR3 is TGTGCCAGCAGTTTATACCTCGGTTCCTACGAGCAGTACTTC. This encodes CASSLYLGSYEQYF.

Here the CDR3 reads CASSGLHYGYTF. CDR3 nucleotides: TGTGCCAGCAGCGGGCTCCACTATGGCTACACCTTC. V and J are TRBV7-9 and TRBJ1-2; D gene uncertain. Germline loops: CDR1 SEHNR, CDR2 FQNEAQ (reference sequence). This CDR3 has 12 residues. The germline V and J ends were trimmed by 5 bases and 3 bases, with 7 bases remaining between them.

This clonotype was detected only once. The chain has TRBV29-1 and TRBJ2-1; D call uncertain. Trimming took off 4 bases at V and 5 bases at J, with 15 bases between the two ends. The CDR3 length is 14 residues. Germline CDR1 SQVTM, CDR2 ANQGSEA. CDR3 bases: TGCAGCGTTGCTGGCTCCCTAGTCCACAATGAGCAGTTCTTC. The encoded protein is CSVAGSLVHNEQFF.

The V gene is TRBV24-1, the J gene TRBJ2-1, with 9 positions matching TRBD1. The CDR3 spans 16 residues. With 1 base clipped from V and 8 bases from J, the junction kept 8 bases outside the gene matches. Looked up from germline, CDR1 is KGHDR and CDR2 is SFDVKD. The CDR3 coding sequence is TGTGCCACCAGTGATTTACCGGGACAGGGATGGGATGAGCAGTTCTTC. Residues: CATSDLPGQGWDEQFF.

The CDR3 region has the DNA TGCAGTGCTATAAGACTAGCGGGTTTAGAGACCCAGTACTTC. Its translation is CSAIRLAGLETQYF. This sequence joins TRBV20-1 and TRBJ2-5; 10 bases line up with TRBD2. V trimming: 4 bases; J trimming: 4 bases; junction bases outside the gene matches: 6. The CDR3 is made up of 14 amino acids. Looked up from germline, CDR1 is DFQATT and CDR2 is SNEGSKA (reference sequence).

CDR3 region: CASSPTSGLYTGELFF. The DNA of the CDR3 is TGCGCCAGCAGCCCGACTAGCGGGCTATACACCGGGGAGCTGTTTTTT. V usage is TRBV4-1 and J usage is TRBJ2-2; 10 bases align to TRBD2. CDR3 length: 16 residues. The trim removed 4 bases at V and 3 bases at J, leaving 5 bases unmatched. Germline-derived CDR1 and CDR2 are MGHRA and YSYEKL.

This clonotype was recorded many times. This chain connects TRBV4-3 to TRBJ2-1; the D gene is possibly TRBD2 (6 bases). V was trimmed by 3 bases and J by 2 bases, leaving 11 bases between them. This CDR3 has 15 amino acids. Germline V lookup: CDR1 LGHNA, CDR2 YSLEER. The CDR3 here is CASSQAEGPYNEQFF. CDR3 bases: TGCGCCAGCAGCCAGGCGGAGGGACCCTACAATGAGCAGTTCTTC.

In its sample, this clonotype was seen a few times. The chain uses TRBV20-1 and TRBJ1-1; D unclear. This CDR3 is 16 amino acids long. Trimming shortened V by 1 base and J by 0 bases, and 15 bases separated the two germline ends. Germline V gene data show CDR1 as DFQATT and CDR2 as SNEGSKA (reference sequence). CDR3 sequence reads: CSARVSGNLMNTEAFF. CDR3 bases: TGCAGTGCTAGAGTTTCGGGGAATCTTATGAACACTGAAGCTTTCTTT.

V usage is TRBV18 and J usage is TRBJ2-2, with TRBD1 identical over 7 bases. CDR1 and CDR2 from the germline V gene are KGHSH and LQKENI. V shed 2 bases, J shed 6 bases, and the junction held 15 bases outside the gene matches. There are 18 residues in the CDR3. The CDR3 DNA reads TGTGCCAGCTCACCAAGGTGGCAGGGGGACCTAGACCCCGGGGAGCTGTTTTTT. It codes for CASSPRWQGDLDPGELFF.

The V call is TRBV12-3 or TRBV12-4, the J call TRBJ1-1; D remains unclear. This CDR3 is 14 amino acids long. Trimming took 6 bases from V and 1 from J, leaving 12 bases between them. The CDR3 reads CASSPSRRNTEAFF. CDR3 bases: TGTGCCAGCAGCCCGAGTAGGCGGAACACTGAAGCTTTCTTT.

The rearrangement joins TRBV7-6 to TRBJ2-1; possible D gene TRBD2, 5 bases. The germline V and J ends were trimmed by 2 bases and 1 base, with 9 bases remaining between them. From germline, CDR1 is SGHVS and CDR2 FNYEAQ. The length of the CDR3 is 15 residues. The DNA for the CDR3 is TGTGCCAGCAGCTTATCCGGGGAGTCCTACAATGAGCAGTTCTTC. Protein: CASSLSGESYNEQFF.